Sequencing of this T cell receptor beta chain was carried out in a study of cytomegalovirus exposure and HLA in healthy donors. For the study at large: Tens of millions of unique TCRs from HLA-typed donors made up an early data release. Among about 400 genotyped donors, 65% to 90% fell in the Caucasian-associated ancestry cluster. Study-wide points: The authors listed 150 to 200 TCR beta chains as cytomegalovirus-associated. Most TCR sequences were seen very rarely across donors, but some public TCRs occurred in many.

Turning to this clone: The target antigen is unknown.

This CDR3 has 17 residues. Trimming took 2 bases from V and 1 from J, leaving 17 bases between them. From germline, CDR1 is SNHLY and CDR2 FYNNEI. Primers: 60 Vbeta forward and 13 Jbeta reverse. Sequenced by immunoSEQ multiplex PCR; TCRdb stores in-frame clones only, minus some. The data contain about 87,000 clones, roughly 72% of them singletons. The specimen sequenced was PBMCs. J is TRBJ1-2 and V is TRBV2; possible D gene TRBD1, 6 bases. The receptor comes from a man aged 25-40 years in good health and CMV-seropositive. Here the CDR3 DNA reads TGTGCCAGCAGTGAAACAGCAGGGGCCCGAAGTAACTATGGCTACACCTTC. It encodes CASSETAGARSNYGYTF.